Listed here is a single T cell receptor beta chain. This clonotype has at least ten counts. Its antigen specificity is not known. The sample holds no much larger clone one base away, and base qualities are not on file. The data derive from a study of spatial heterogeneity in lung cancer (dated by TCRdb to between 2019 and 2020). About the study as a whole: More beta-chain than alpha-chain transcripts were consistently detected, likely reflecting higher beta-chain transcript abundance. TCR repertoire features were related to nonsynonymous mutation counts determined by whole-exome sequencing of tumor tissue. In non-small cell lung cancer, the study made a quantitative comparison of TCR alpha and beta repertoires among multiple tumor regions, matched nontumor lung and blood. Both alpha and beta chains were TCR-sequenced in approximately 200 tumor regions, 64 matched nontumor lung samples and approximately 50 PBMC samples obtained at surgery. In the raw uncorrected reads, each unique combination of TCR and UMI appeared more than ten times on average. Beyond this particular receptor, the publication reports: Additional single-cell paired TCR alpha and beta sequencing was considered necessary to confirm, at a functional level, the hypothesis that regional TCRs recognize regional mutations. Ubiquitous expanded tumor TCRs were found in blood more often at tumor resection than at routine follow-up.

The CDR3, from cysteine to phenylalanine, totals 15 residues. Of all the DNA, just the CDR3 is kept, 45 bases in frame from base 1. V gives up 3 bases and J gives up 4 bases, and the segment between their germline ends measures 15 bases. CDR1 is given as SEHNR and CDR2 as FQNEAQ, both from the germline V gene (reference sequence). Library preparation employed 5' RACE. Sequencing was carried out with a NextSeq 500. To allow correction of PCR and sequencing errors, the TCR library protocol tagged every TCR cDNA molecule with a unique molecular identifier. Concerning the study's data processing: TCR identification, UMI-based error correction and CDR3 extraction were performed with Decombinator tools. Expanded TCRs were defined as those above a frequency of 2 per 1,000, corresponding to the top 1% of the tumor frequency distribution. Each repertoire was subsampled 100 times to 5,000 TCRs, after which Renyi diversity was computed with the R vegan package. To build CDR3 similarity networks, amino acid triplet string-kernel similarity was used, and CDR3s were connected when their pairwise similarity was above 0.82. In TCRdb, the public reads were trimmed at Q25 with fastp and aligned with MiXCR, with productive beta chains retained. Duplicate CDR3 protein sequences are folded into a single record with the most common DNA and genes. TCRdb, rather than the study authors, made the V and J calls. Across this sample there are approximately 25,000 distinct CDR3 sequences, with about 7% seen only once. Of the sample, around 15% is held by the ten largest clones.

The time point tag for this specimen amounts to: sample taken at primary tumor resection. The donors were more than 65 patients from the lung TRACERx cohort who had early-stage, untreated non-small cell lung cancer. Whole RNA extracted from tumor and nontumor lung tissue, or from cryopreserved PBMC samples, was used for TCR sequencing without cell sorting. Only patients for whom sufficient RNA was available from at least two tumor regions were selected for TCR sequencing. The sequencing here drew on PBMCs, taken at surgery. Recombination connected TRBV7-9 to TRBJ1-2; the D gene is perhaps TRBD1, from 5 matching bases. This sequence was found in a male donor with early-stage non-small cell lung cancer. The sequenced DNA: TGTGCCAGCAGCTTTTCGATGACAGCTGGCTATGGCTACACCTTC. The resulting protein is CASSFSMTAGYGYTF.